These T cell receptor beta chains were read from a single sample in a study of tumour-infiltrating T cells in Burkitt lymphoma. Here immunoSEQ multiplex PCR was the method, and the copy in TCRdb shows in-frame clones only, minus some. This repertoire shows 4,900 or so clones, about 11% found once; its top ten account for 2% to 3%. The sequenced sample consisted of tumor tissue. All receptors come from a human donor with diffuse large B-cell lymphoma. Each CDR3 is given with its conserved first and last residue. A D gene is named only where the DNA matches it firmly. Some rows mark clone size as missing; the rest say once, few, many or name a class of expanded clone.

cdr3_aa	cdr3_nt	d_call	j_call	clone_size	v_call
CASSLKVGRPTEAFF	TGTGCCAGCAGTTTAAAGGTAGGCAGGCCCACTGAAGCTTTCTTT	-	TRBJ1-1	few	TRBV27
CASSQEIWGTGELFF	TGTGCCAGCAGCCAAGAAATATGGGGAACCGGGGAGCTGTTTTTT	-	TRBJ2-2	-	TRBV14
CASSFTGTALGGELFF	TGTGCCAGCAGTTTCACCGGGACAGCCCTGGGGGGGGAGCTGTTTTTT	TRBD1	TRBJ2-2	-	TRBV2
CASSLRTQGGTDTQYF	TGTGCCAGCAGCTTGCGTACACAGGGAGGAACAGATACGCAGTATTTT	-	TRBJ2-3	few	TRBV5-4
CASSLWDRVSGAFF	TGCGCCAGCAGCTTGTGGGACAGGGTAAGCGGAGCTTTCTTT	TRBD1	TRBJ1-1	few	TRBV5-1
CASSPGPSTDTQYF	TGTGCCAGCTCACCAGGACCTTCAACAGATACGCAGTATTTT	-	TRBJ2-3	-	TRBV18
CASSPLAGGQETQYF	TGTGCCAGCAGCCCACTAGCGGGGGGCCAAGAGACCCAGTACTTC	TRBD2	TRBJ2-5	-	TRBV27
CASSSAPSGEISYEQYF	TGTGCCAGCTCATCAGCCCCTTCTGGAGAAATCTCCTACGAGCAGTACTTC	-	TRBJ2-7	-	TRBV18
CASSPDSFTYEQYF	TGTGCCAGCAGCCCGGACAGCTTCACCTACGAGCAGTACTTC	-	TRBJ2-7	few	TRBV7-9
CASSYPQGSTDTQYF	TGTGCCAGCAGTTACCCCCAAGGGAGCACAGATACGCAGTATTTT	-	TRBJ2-3	few	TRBV6-6
CASSIRMRGGSEQYF	TGTGCCAGTAGTATCAGGATGCGAGGGGGGAGCGAGCAGTACTTC	-	TRBJ2-7	few	TRBV19
CATTEGTGARETQYF	TGTGCCACCACGGAAGGGACAGGGGCCAGGGAGACCCAGTACTTC	TRBD1	TRBJ2-5	-	TRBV6-1
CSVGSPTGGDYGYTF	TGCAGCGTGGGGTCCCCCACTGGAGGGGACTATGGCTACACCTTC	-	TRBJ1-2	-	TRBV29-1
CAWSVGRGEGIQYF	TGTGCCTGGAGTGTAGGCCGGGGGGAAGGCATTCAGTACTTC	TRBD2	TRBJ2-4	-	TRBV30
CAWRGRGIGEAFF	TGTGCCTGGAGGGGAAGGGGAATCGGTGAAGCTTTCTTT	-	TRBJ1-1	few	TRBV30
CASSHWQGVQNEKLFF	TGCGCCAGCAGCCATTGGCAGGGCGTTCAAAATGAAAAACTGTTTTTT	-	TRBJ1-4	-	TRBV4-3
CASSYSFTADGYTF	TGTGCCAGCAGTTACTCCTTCACAGCCGATGGCTACACCTTC	-	TRBJ1-2	large	TRBV6-5
CASSPSGTPSLGELFF	TGCGCCAGCAGCCCCTCCGGGACCCCAAGCCTCGGGGAGCTGTTTTTT	-	TRBJ2-2	-	TRBV5-1
CASSPGTPGEKLFF	TGTGCCAGTAGTCCCGGGACCCCCGGGGAAAAACTGTTTTTT	-	TRBJ1-4	-	TRBV19
CASGEADTQYF	TGTGCCAGCGGGGAGGCAGATACGCAGTATTTT	-	TRBJ2-3	few	TRBV6-1
CASSPPWRGNRDTEAFF	TGTGCCAGCAGCCCCCCTTGGCGGGGTAATAGAGACACTGAAGCTTTCTTT	-	TRBJ1-1	-	TRBV7-9
CASSEAGPLSGGLQPQHF	TGTGCCAGCAGTGAAGCGGGGCCTCTGTCTGGGGGATTACAGCCCCAGCATTTT	-	TRBJ1-5	few	TRBV2
CASSFPGGGYTF	TGTGCCAGCAGCTTCCCGGGAGGTGGCTACACCTTC	-	TRBJ1-2	-	TRBV7-8
CVSSYTGSSEAFF	TGTGTCAGCAGCTATACAGGGTCCTCTGAAGCTTTCTTT	-	TRBJ1-1	few	TRBV5-6
CASSSLPSSTEAFF	TGTGCCAGCAGTTCCTTACCTTCCAGCACTGAAGCTTTCTTT	-	TRBJ1-1	few	TRBV6-5
CASSLRVSGRINYGYTF	TGTGCCAGCAGCTTAAGGGTTTCTGGCAGAATTAACTATGGCTACACCTTC	-	TRBJ1-2	few	TRBV7-9
CASSPDLGGGDTQYF	TGTGCCAGCAGCCCGGACTTGGGGGGTGGAGATACGCAGTATTTT	-	TRBJ2-3	-	TRBV5-5
CASSDRDYQETQYF	TGTGCCAGCAGCGACCGGGACTACCAAGAGACCCAGTACTTC	-	TRBJ2-5	few	TRBV7-6
CASSPPPGGNHNQPQHF	TGTGCCAGCTCACCACCGCCAGGGGGGAATCACAATCAGCCCCAGCATTTT	TRBD1	TRBJ1-5	-	TRBV18
CASSQRTWVFF	TGTGCCAGTAGTCAAAGGACATGGGTGTTTTTT	-	TRBJ1-4	-	TRBV19
CASTGRWNEQFF	TGTGCCAGCACAGGGCGTTGGAATGAGCAGTTCTTC	-	TRBJ2-1	few	TRBV7-9
CASSDSGGRADTQYF	TGTGCCAGCAGTGACTCGGGGGGGCGGGCAGATACGCAGTATTTT	-	TRBJ2-3	-	TRBV6-4
CASSDSTGGPDTQYF	TGTGCCAGCAGTGACTCGACAGGGGGCCCAGATACGCAGTATTTT	TRBD1	TRBJ2-3	-	TRBV6-4
CASSQDGLTRRATNEKLFF	TGCGCCAGCAGCCAAGATGGTCTTACTCGACGTGCAACTAATGAAAAACTGTTTTTT	-	TRBJ1-4	-	TRBV4-1
CASSLEEGNGVQPQHF	TGCGCCAGCAGCCTCGAGGAGGGGAACGGGGTCCAGCCCCAGCATTTT	-	TRBJ1-5	few	TRBV4-1
CASSSVASANEKLFF	TGCGCCAGCAGCTCTGTTGCATCGGCTAATGAAAAACTGTTTTTT	-	TRBJ1-4	-	TRBV5-1
CASSLDTGGYYGYTF	TGTGCCAGCAGCTTAGATACAGGGGGGTACTATGGCTACACCTTC	TRBD1	TRBJ1-2	-	TRBV7-8
CASSETGPYSPLYF	TGTGCCAGCAGCGAGACAGGGCCCTATTCACCCCTCTACTTT	TRBD1	TRBJ1-6	-	TRBV6-5
CASSQDRATGELFF	TGCGCCAGCAGCCAAGACAGGGCCACCGGGGAGCTGTTTTTT	-	TRBJ2-2	few	TRBV4-3
CASSLNTGPPWAQYF	TGTGCCAGCAGCTTAAATACAGGGCCCCCGTGGGCCCAGTACTTC	-	TRBJ2-5	-	TRBV13
CASSFTQENEQYF	TGCGCCAGCAGCTTTACCCAAGAGAACGAGCAGTACTTC	-	TRBJ2-7	-	TRBV5-1
CASSGTSLQETQYF	TGCGCCAGTAGCGGAACCTCGCTCCAAGAGACCCAGTACTTC	-	TRBJ2-5	few	TRBV5-1
CASSQRGGQADTQYF	TGTGCCAGCAGCCAGCGGGGGGGCCAAGCAGATACGCAGTATTTT	TRBD2	TRBJ2-3	few	TRBV5-4
CASSIDLAPHQPQHF	TGTGCCAGTAGTATAGACCTGGCCCCCCATCAGCCCCAGCATTTT	-	TRBJ1-5	few	TRBV19
CASSTGQGAERRGYTF	TGTGCCAGTAGCACTGGACAGGGGGCCGAACGTCGCGGCTACACCTTC	TRBD1	TRBJ1-2	-	TRBV19
CATSRDVKGGEQYF	TGTGCCACCAGCAGAGACGTCAAAGGGGGCGAGCAGTACTTC	-	TRBJ2-7	few	TRBV15
CASGSGDAGELFF	TGTGCCAGCGGTTCGGGGGACGCCGGGGAGCTGTTTTTT	-	TRBJ2-2	-	TRBV2
CSVEGGPINYGYTF	TGCAGCGTTGAAGGGGGCCCGATCAACTATGGCTACACCTTC	-	TRBJ1-2	few	TRBV29-1
CASTALLTTEYEQYF	TGCGCCAGCACCGCCCTCCTGACCACGGAATACGAGCAGTACTTC	-	TRBJ2-7	few	TRBV10-2
CAISESGIKYYEQYF	TGTGCCATCAGTGAGTCGGGAATTAAGTACTACGAGCAGTACTTC	-	TRBJ2-7	-	TRBV6-6
CASSSNPSWPRGTEAFF	TGTGCCAGCAGCTCTAACCCCTCCTGGCCTCGGGGCACTGAAGCTTTCTTT	-	TRBJ1-1	-	TRBV13
CASSYDRISDEQYF	TGTGCCAGCAGTTACGACAGGATAAGCGACGAGCAGTACTTC	-	TRBJ2-7	-	TRBV6-5
CAWSVQATTNEKLFF	TGTGCCTGGAGTGTACAGGCTACAACTAATGAAAAACTGTTTTTT	-	TRBJ1-4	-	TRBV30
CASTEGSEQYF	TGTGCCAGCACGGAGGGTTCCGAGCAGTACTTC	-	TRBJ2-7	-	TRBV27
CASSVQTGYYGYTF	TGTGCCAGCAGCGTCCAGACAGGGTACTATGGCTACACCTTC	TRBD1	TRBJ1-2	few	TRBV9